This paragraph reports one T cell receptor (beta chain). The antigen it binds to is not known. The input lacks base qualities; no much larger clone sits a single base away. The entry originates in a study of relationships among human T cell subsets (dated by TCRdb to about 2010). Turning to the overall study: The study sequenced eight distinct T cell populations from blood: pan T, CD8 cytotoxic, regulatory, Th1, Th2, naive plus transitional, activated and memory cells.

To isolate the T cell subsets, Miltenyi superparamagnetic beads coated with subset-specific monoclonal antibodies were used. Every T cell population was isolated from peripheral blood. Ficoll separation was used to obtain mononuclear cells from whole blood, after which anti-CD14 microbeads were used to deplete monocytes. Isolated cell populations were immediately resuspended in RNAprotect reagent. In general terms, the pan T sample was made up of CD3+ T cells. The germline V gene gives CDR1 as SGHRS and CDR2 as YFSETQ. From the cysteine up to the phenylalanine, the CDR3 has a length of 14 residues. The read is trimmed to its CDR3 DNA, 42 bases read in frame from base 1. V loses 4 bases of germline sequence and J loses 2 bases, and the interval between the two ends is 12 bases. Study-wide findings and limitations: The substantial sharing of CDR3s among Th1, Th2 and regulatory T cells was interpreted as suggesting that cell fate choices are stochastic. T cell counts went unrecorded for a couple of pan T samples, which were processed alongside pan B cells. More than 60% of CD8+ cytotoxic sequences came from clones with more than 100 reads, while the regulatory and Th2 subsets showed few clones of that size. A CD4+CD8+ double-positive population could not be excluded by the bead-based sorting. Across the seven subsets, no statistically significant differences turned up in V, D and J usage, CDR3 length, or N-nucleotide additions.

Receptor libraries were prepared by multiplex PCR. TCRdb lists the instrument as 454 GS FLX. TCR alpha and beta CDR3 regions were amplified from mRNA by semiquantitative ARM-PCR. ARM-PCR used tagged nested gene-specific primers, after which communal superprimers carried out exponential amplification. Exonuclease was used to remove the nested primers before the first-round PCR products went through the second amplification round. The amplicons were sequenced on the 454 platform, a system that can rapidly sequence millions of DNA fragments without cloning bias. An effective read was defined as a read mappable to both V and J germline segments. In the source study's methods: IRmap was used to assign reads to germline V, D and J segments, and IRmap relies on pyromap, a Smith-Waterman modification adapted to 454 sequencing errors. Cutoffs set at the 99th percentile of alignment scores from simulated random sequences were applied to filter D-beta assignments. CDR3 was defined as the amino acids lying between the conserved V-segment Y[YFLI]C motif and the J-segment [FW]GXGT motif. A compound Poisson process model, previously applied to large-scale EST data, was used to estimate repertoire diversity. A procedure for detecting cross-contamination was used to argue that the shared CDR3s did not come from sample contamination. TCRdb itself trimmed the public reads at Q25 with fastp, ran MiXCR and retained productive beta chains. For every CDR3 protein sequence, its rows merge into one entry that carries the most common genes and DNA. The V and J calls come from TCRdb's annotation, not from the publication. The table for this sample lists fewer than 16,000 distinct CDR3 sequences; around 62% of them were counted only once. The leading ten clones occupy about 35% of the sample.

This sequence uses TRBV5-1 and TRBJ2-5; a weak D assignment points to TRBD1 (6 bases agree). The sequenced material came from total T cells sorted from blood. The cell subset or site label corresponds to: CD3+ T cells in general. This TCR was recovered from a man in his forties in good health. The nucleotide sequence is TGCGCCAGCAGCAGGCGGACAGCGCAAGAGACCCAGTACTTC. Its product reads: CASSRRTAQETQYF.